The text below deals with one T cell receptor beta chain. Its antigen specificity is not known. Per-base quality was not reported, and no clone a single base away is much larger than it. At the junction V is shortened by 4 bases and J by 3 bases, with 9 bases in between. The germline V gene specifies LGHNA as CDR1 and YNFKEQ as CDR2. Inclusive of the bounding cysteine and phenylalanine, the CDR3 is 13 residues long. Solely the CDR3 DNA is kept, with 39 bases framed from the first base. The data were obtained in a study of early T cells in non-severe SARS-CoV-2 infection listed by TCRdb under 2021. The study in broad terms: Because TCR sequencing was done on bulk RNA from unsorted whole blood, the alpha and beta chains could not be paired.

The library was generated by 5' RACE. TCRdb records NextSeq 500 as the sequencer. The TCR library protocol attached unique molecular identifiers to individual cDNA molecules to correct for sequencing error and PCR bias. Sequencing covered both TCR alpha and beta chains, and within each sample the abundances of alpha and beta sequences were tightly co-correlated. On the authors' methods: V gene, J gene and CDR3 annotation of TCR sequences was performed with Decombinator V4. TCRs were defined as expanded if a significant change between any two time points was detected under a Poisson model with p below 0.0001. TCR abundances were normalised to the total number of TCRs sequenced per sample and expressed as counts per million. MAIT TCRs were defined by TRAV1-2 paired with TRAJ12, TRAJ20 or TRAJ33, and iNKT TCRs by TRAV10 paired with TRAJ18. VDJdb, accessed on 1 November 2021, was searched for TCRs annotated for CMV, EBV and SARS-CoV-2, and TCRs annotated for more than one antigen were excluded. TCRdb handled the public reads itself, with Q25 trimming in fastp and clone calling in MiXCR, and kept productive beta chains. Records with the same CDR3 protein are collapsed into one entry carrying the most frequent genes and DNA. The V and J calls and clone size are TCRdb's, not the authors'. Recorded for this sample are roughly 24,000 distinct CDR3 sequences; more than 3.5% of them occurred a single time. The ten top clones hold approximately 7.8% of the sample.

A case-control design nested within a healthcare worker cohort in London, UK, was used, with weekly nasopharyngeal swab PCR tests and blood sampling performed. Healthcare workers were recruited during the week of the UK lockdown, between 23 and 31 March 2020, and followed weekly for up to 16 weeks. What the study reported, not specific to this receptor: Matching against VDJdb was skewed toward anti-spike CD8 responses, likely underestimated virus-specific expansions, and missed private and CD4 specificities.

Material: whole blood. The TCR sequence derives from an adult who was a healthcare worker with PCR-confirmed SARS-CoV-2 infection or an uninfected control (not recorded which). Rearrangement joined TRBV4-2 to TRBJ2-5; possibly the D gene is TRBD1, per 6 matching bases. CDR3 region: CASSRTEKETQYF. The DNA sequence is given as TGTGCCAGCAGCCGGACAGAAAAAGAGACCCAGTACTTC.